The clone carrying this T cell receptor beta chain was recorded a few times. Its target is unknown. This entry is derived from a study of T-cell memory formation after mild COVID-19. In the study overall: Clustering of TCRs was largely donor specific.

Employing constant-segment primers, 5'RACE generated TCR alpha and TCR beta cDNA libraries bearing sample barcodes and UMIs. MiXCR, run by TCRdb on the 5' RACE reads, gives a single entry per CDR3 protein. Among approximately 350,000 distinct CDR3 sequences listed, roughly 14% were seen once. Study results and caveats: The study found balanced CD4/CD8 in clones contracting day 15 to 85 and a CD4+ lean in later expanders. Contracting clones localized mainly to CM and EM when CD4+ and mainly to EMRA when CD8+.

The sequenced sample was PBMCs or a T cell subset sorted from them (not recorded which). The receptor was derived from a man aged 18 to 29 who had mild COVID-19 (a few samples of this study predate the infection). Cell type and time point are not known.

The CDR3 coding sequence is TGTGCTAGTGCTAATCACGGGGTTATGAACACTGAAGCTTTCTTT. Translating gives CASANHGVMNTEAFF. The rearrangement joins TRBV12-5 to TRBJ1-1; D is uncertain. Trimming took off 7 bases at V and 0 bases at J, with 15 bases between the two ends. CDR1 LGHNT and CDR2 FRNRAP come from the germline V gene. The CDR3 length is 15 residues.